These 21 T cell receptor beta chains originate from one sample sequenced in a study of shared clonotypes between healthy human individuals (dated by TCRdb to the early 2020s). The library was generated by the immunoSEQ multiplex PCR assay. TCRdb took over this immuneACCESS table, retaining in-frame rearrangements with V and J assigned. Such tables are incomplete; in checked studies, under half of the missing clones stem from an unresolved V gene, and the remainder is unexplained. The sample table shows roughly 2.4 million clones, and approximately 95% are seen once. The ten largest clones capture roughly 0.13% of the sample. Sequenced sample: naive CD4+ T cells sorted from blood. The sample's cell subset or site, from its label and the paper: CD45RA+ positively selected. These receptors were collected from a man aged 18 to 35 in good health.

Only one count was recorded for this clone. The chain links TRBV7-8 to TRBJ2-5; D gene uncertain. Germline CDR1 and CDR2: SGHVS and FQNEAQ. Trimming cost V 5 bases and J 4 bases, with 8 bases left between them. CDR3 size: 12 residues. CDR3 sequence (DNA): TGTGCCAGCAGCATGGTCGGAGAGACCCAGTACTTC. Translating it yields CASSMVGETQYF.

CDR3 sequence (DNA): TGCGCCAGCAGCCAAGAAGAGGTCTGGGGTCAGCCCCAGCATTTT. It translates to CASSQEEVWGQPQHF. The genes are TRBV4-1 and TRBJ1-5; D is undetermined. The CDR3 has 15 residues. V shed 0 bases and J shed 6 bases, with 12 bases lying between them. CDR1 and CDR2 from the germline V gene are MGHRA and YSYEKL.

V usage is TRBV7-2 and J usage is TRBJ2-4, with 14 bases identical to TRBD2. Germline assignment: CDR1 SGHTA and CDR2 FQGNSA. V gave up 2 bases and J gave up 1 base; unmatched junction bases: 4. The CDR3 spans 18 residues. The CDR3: CASSLRLAGGHAKNIQYF. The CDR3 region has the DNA TGTGCCAGCAGCTTACGACTAGCGGGGGGGCATGCCAAAAACATTCAGTACTTC.

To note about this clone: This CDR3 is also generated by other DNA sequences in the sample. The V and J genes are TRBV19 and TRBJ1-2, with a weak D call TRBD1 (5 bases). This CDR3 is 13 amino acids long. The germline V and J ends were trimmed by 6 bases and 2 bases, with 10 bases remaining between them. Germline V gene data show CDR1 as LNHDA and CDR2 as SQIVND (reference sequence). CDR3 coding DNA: TGTGCCAGTAGCCGCGACAGAAACTATGGCTACACCTTC. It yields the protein CASSRDRNYGYTF.

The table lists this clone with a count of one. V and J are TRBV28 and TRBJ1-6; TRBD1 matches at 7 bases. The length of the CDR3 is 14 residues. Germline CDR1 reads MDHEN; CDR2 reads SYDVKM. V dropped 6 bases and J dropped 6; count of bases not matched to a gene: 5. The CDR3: CASSGGGPNSPLHF. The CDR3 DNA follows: TGTGCCAGCAGCGGAGGGGGCCCTAATTCACCCCTCCACTTT.

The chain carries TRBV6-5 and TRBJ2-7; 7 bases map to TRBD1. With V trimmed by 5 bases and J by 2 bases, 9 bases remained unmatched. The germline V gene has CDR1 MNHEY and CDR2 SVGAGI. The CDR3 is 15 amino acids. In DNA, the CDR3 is TGTGCCAGCAGTCGTTACTCGGACAGGACCTACGAGCAGTACTTC. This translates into CASSRYSDRTYEQYF.

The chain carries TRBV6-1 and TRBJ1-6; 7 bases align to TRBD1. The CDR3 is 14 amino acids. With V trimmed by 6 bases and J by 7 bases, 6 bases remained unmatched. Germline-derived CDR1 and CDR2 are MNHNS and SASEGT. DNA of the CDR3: TGTGCCAGCAGGGACAGGCTAGGGAATTCACCCCTCCACTTT. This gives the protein CASRDRLGNSPLHF.

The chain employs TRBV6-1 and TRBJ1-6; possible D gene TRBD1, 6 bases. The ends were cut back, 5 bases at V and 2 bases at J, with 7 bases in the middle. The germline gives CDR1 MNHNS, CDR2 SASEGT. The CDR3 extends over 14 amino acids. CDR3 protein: CASSSGAYNSPLHF. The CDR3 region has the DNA TGTGCCAGCAGTTCAGGGGCCTATAATTCACCCCTCCACTTT.

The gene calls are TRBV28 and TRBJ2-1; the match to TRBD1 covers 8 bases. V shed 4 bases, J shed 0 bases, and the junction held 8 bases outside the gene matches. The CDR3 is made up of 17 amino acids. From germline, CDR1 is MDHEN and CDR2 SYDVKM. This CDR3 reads CASSYRQGQSSYNEQFF. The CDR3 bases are TGTGCCAGCAGTTACCGACAGGGGCAGAGCTCCTACAATGAGCAGTTCTTC.

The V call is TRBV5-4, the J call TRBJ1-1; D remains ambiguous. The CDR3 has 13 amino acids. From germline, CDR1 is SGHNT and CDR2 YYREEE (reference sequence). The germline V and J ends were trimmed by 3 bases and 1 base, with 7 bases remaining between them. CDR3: CASSSQSNTEAFF. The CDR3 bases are TGTGCCAGCAGCTCACAGTCGAACACTGAAGCTTTCTTT.

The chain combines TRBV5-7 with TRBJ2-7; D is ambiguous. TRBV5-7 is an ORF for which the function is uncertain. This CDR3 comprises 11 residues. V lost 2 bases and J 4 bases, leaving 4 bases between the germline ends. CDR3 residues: CASSFAYEQYF. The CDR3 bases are TGTGCCAGCAGCTTCGCTTACGAGCAGTACTTC.

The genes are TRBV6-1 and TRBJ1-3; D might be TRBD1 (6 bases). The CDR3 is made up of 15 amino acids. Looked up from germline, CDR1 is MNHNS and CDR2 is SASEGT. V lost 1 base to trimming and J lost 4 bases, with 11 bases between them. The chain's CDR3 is CASSEVGRGGNTIYF. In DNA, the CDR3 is TGTGCCAGCAGTGAAGTTGGCAGGGGAGGAAACACCATATATTTT.

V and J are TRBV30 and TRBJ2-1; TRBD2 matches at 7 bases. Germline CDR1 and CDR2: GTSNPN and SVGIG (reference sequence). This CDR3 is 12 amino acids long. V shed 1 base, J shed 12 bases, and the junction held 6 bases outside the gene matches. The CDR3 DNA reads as TGTGCCTGGAGTGGGGGAGGGGCCGGGCAGTTCTTC. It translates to CAWSGGGAGQFF.

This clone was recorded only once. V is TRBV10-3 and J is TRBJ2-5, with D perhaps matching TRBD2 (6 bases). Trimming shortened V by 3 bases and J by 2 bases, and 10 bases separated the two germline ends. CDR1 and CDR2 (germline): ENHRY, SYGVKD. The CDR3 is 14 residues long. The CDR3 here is CAISDFAGQETQYF. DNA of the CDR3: TGTGCCATCAGTGATTTCGCGGGGCAAGAGACCCAGTACTTC.

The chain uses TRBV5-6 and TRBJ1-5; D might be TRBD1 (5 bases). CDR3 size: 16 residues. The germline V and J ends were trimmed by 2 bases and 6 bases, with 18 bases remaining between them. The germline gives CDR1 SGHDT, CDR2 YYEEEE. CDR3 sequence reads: CASSFIGRGDGQPQHF. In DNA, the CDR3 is TGTGCCAGCAGCTTCATCGGCCGGGGGGATGGTCAGCCCCAGCATTTT.

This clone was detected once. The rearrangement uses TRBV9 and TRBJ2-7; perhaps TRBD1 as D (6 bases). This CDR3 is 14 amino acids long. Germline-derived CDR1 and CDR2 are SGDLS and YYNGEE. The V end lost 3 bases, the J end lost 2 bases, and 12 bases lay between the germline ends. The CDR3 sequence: CASSARDTTYEQYF. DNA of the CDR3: TGTGCCAGCAGCGCCCGGGACACAACCTACGAGCAGTACTTC. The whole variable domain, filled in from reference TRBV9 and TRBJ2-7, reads DSGVTQTPKHLITATGQRVTLRCSPRSGDLSVYWYQQSLDQGLQFLIQYYNGEERAKGNILERFSAQQFPDLHSELNLSSLELGDSALYFCASSARDTTYEQYFGPGTRLTVT.

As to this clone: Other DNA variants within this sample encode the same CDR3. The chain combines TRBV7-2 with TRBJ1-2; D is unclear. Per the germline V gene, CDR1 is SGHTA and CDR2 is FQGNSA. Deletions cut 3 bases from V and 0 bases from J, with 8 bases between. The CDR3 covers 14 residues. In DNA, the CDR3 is TGTGCCAGCAGCTTGGGCGGAACTAACTATGGCTACACCTTC. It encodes CASSLGGTNYGYTF.

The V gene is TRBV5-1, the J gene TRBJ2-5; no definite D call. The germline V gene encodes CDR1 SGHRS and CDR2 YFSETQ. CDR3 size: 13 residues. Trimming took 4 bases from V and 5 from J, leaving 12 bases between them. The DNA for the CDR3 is TGCGCCAGCAGCCCGCAGCTAGTCGAGACCCAGTACTTC. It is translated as CASSPQLVETQYF.

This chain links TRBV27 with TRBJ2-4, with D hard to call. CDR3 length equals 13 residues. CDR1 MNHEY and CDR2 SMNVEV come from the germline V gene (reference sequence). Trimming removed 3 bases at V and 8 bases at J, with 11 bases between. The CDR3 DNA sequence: TGTGCCAGCAGTTTTTTAGACACGGACATTCAGTACTTC. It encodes CASSFLDTDIQYF.

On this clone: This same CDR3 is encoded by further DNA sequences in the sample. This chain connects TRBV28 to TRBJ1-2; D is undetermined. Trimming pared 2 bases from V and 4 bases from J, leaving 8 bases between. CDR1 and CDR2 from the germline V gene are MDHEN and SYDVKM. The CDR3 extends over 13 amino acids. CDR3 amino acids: CASSLASPYGYTF. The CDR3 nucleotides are TGTGCCAGCAGTTTAGCCAGTCCCTATGGCTACACCTTC.

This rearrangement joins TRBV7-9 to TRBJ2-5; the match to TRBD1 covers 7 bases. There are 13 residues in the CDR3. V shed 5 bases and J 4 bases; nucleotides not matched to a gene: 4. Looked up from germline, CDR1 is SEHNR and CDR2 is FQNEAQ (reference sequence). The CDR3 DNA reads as TGTGCCAGCAGCACGTACAGGGGAGAGACCCAGTACTTC. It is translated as CASSTYRGETQYF.